Listed below are T cell receptor beta chains from one sample, sequenced in a study of blood T cell repertoires in COVID-19. Data came from immunoSEQ multiplex PCR; TCRdb stores just in-frame clones and leaves some out. Among 200,000 to 250,000 clones listed, 84% were seen once. The sample comprised peripheral blood. These receptors all come from a woman of 80 years or more with active or convalescent COVID-19. The conserved cysteine and the conserved F or W are not part of the CDR3 here. Each record gives: V gene, J gene, CDR3 protein.

TRBV11-3,TRBJ2-1,ASSRSSYNEQF
TRBV6-5,TRBJ1-1,ASSPGQPFATEAF
TRBV12-3/TRBV12-4,TRBJ1-5,ASSGQGIQPQH
TRBV4-2,TRBJ2-3,ASSQEASGGPSTDTQY
TRBV30,TRBJ2-5,AWGQGETQY
TRBV5-5,TRBJ2-3,ASSLGLAGGVRDTQY
TRBV30,TRBJ1-2,AWTPRQVHLGGYT
TRBV10-3,TRBJ2-5,AISPLGTGEQETQY
TRBV7-8,TRBJ2-3,ASSFRRDTQY
TRBV4-2,TRBJ2-3,ASSPQPRKGVSTDTQY
TRBV10-3,TRBJ1-2,AIGQWDGYT
TRBV4-3,TRBJ1-1,ASSQGVNTEAF
TRBV7-6,TRBJ1-1,ASSEGQGVQAF
TRBV7-8,TRBJ1-5,ASSLGGDQPQH
TRBV2,TRBJ1-6,ASSYGQKNFNSPLH
TRBV2,TRBJ2-5,ASSWAGETQY
TRBV7-6,TRBJ2-3,ASSFLAGGPTDTQY
TRBV5-1,TRBJ1-4,ASSLDPTGYEKLF
TRBV25-1,TRBJ2-3,ASSPWDRGTDTQY
TRBV11-2,TRBJ1-1,ASSSGTGVATEAF
TRBV9,TRBJ2-1,ASSVLGTFNEQF
TRBV11-3,TRBJ1-4,ASSLPRDRGDPRLF
TRBV4-2,TRBJ1-3,ASSQVGGDVSGNTIY
TRBV7-8,TRBJ1-5,ASSLAGQGAYRGPQH
TRBV4-3,TRBJ2-7,ASSQGTAKAAYEQY
TRBV25-1,TRBJ1-1,ASSERNTEAF
TRBV5-6,TRBJ1-5,ASGPGQGQPQH
TRBV5-4,TRBJ1-5,ASSLDGGNQPQH
TRBV18,TRBJ2-5,ASSPTSGEETQY
TRBV30,TRBJ1-5,AWDVGQGSNQPQH
TRBV19,TRBJ1-1,ASSDRFTEAF
TRBV15,TRBJ1-3,ATSRGRTPGNTIY
TRBV18,TRBJ2-2,ASSQEQGNTGELF
TRBV9,TRBJ1-2,ASSSSRGPAYGYT
TRBV15,TRBJ1-2,ATSSPPFDRGNGYT
TRBV5-1,TRBJ2-7,ASSLDRGIEQY
TRBV29-1,TRBJ2-2,SVLGTGEGRHGELF
TRBV4-2,TRBJ2-2,ASSQVGTSGNTGELF
TRBV28,TRBJ2-5,ASSLGGEETQY